This T cell receptor (beta chain) was sequenced during a study of cytomegalovirus exposure and HLA in healthy donors. Trimming stripped 8 bases from V and 5 bases from J, with 16 bases between. The CDR3 is 14 amino acids. Per the germline V gene, CDR1 is LGHNT and CDR2 is FRNRAP. Primers for the PCR totalled 60 Vbeta and 13 Jbeta. Profiled with immunoSEQ multiplex PCR; TCRdb holds only in-frame clones, not every one. The table has over 150,000 clones, roughly 80% seen once. The TCR sequence derives from a woman between 35 and 50 years old in good health and CMV-seronegative. The chain combines TRBV12-5 with TRBJ1-5; D not certain. The specimen sequenced was PBMCs. CDR3 bases: TGTGCTAGTCTTAGTCAGGAGGGCCATCAGCCCCAGCATTTT. Protein sequence: CASLSQEGHQPQHF.